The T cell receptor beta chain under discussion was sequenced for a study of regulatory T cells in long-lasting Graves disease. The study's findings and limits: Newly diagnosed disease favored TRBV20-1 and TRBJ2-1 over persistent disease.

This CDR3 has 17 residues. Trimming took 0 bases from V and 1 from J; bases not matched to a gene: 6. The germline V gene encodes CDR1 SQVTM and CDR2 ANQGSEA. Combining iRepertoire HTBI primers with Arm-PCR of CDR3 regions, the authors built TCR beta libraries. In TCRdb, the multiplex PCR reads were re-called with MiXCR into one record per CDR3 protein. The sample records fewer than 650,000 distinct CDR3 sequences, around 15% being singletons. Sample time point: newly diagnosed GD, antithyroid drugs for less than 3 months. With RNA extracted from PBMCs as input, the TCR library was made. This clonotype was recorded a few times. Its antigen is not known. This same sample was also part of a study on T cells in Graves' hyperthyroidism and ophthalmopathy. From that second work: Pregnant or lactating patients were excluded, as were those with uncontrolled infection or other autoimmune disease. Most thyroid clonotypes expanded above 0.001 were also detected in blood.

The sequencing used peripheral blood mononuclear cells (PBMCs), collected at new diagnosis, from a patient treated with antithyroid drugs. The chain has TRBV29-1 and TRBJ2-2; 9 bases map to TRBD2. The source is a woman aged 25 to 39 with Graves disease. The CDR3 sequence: CSVEDLFSGRNTGELFF. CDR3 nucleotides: TGCAGCGTTGAAGATTTGTTTAGCGGGAGGAACACCGGGGAGCTGTTTTTT.